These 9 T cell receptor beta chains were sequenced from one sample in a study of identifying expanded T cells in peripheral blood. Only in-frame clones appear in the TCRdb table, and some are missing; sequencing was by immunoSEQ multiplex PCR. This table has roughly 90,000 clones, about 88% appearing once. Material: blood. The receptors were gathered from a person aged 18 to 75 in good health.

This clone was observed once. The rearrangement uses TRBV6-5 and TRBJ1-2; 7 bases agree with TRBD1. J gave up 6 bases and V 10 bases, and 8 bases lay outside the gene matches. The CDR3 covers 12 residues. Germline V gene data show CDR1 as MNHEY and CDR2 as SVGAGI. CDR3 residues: CAIRDSADGYTF. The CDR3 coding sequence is TGTGCCATACGGGACAGCGCCGATGGCTACACCTTC.

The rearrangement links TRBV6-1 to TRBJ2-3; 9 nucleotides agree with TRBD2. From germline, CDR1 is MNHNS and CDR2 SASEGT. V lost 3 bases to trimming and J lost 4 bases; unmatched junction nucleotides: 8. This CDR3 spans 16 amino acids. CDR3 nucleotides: TGTGCCAGCAGTGAGCGCGGGGGGGCTTCTCCAGATACGCAGTATTTT. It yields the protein CASSERGGASPDTQYF.

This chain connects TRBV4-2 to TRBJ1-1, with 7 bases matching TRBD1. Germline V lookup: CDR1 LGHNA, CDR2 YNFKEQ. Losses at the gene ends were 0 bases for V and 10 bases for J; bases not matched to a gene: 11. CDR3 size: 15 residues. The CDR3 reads CASSQDLVDRQGAFF. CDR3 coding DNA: TGTGCCAGCAGCCAAGATTTAGTTGACAGACAGGGAGCTTTCTTT.

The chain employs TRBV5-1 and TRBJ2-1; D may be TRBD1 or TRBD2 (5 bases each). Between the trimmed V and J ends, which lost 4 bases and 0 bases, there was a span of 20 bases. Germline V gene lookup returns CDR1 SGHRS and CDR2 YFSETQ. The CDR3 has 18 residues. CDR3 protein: CASSPGPWGDSSYNEQFF. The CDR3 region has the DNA TGCGCCAGCAGCCCGGGGCCCTGGGGCGATAGCTCCTACAATGAGCAGTTCTTC.

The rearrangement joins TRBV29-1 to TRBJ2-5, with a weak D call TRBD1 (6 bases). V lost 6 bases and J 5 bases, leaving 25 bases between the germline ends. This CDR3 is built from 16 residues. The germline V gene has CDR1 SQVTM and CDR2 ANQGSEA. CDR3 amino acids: CSVGSAQGAKLETQYF. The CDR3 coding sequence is TGCAGCGTCGGATCTGCACAGGGCGCAAAATTGGAGACCCAGTACTTC. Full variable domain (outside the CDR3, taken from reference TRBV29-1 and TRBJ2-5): SAVISQKPSRDICQRGTSLTIQCQVDSQVTMMFWYRQQPGQSLTLIATANQGSEATYESGFVIDKFPISRPNLTFSTLTVSNMSPEDSSIYLCSVGSAQGAKLETQYFGPGTRLLVL.

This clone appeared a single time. DNA for the CDR3: TGCGCCAGCAGCTTGGGGGCGGGTGGTCAGCCCCAGCATTTT. Its translation: CASSLGAGGQPQHF. This chain uses TRBV5-1 with TRBJ1-5, with no clear D. CDR1 SGHRS and CDR2 YFSETQ come from the germline V gene. This CDR3 is 14 amino acids long. V lost 0 bases and J 6 bases, leaving 10 bases between the germline ends.

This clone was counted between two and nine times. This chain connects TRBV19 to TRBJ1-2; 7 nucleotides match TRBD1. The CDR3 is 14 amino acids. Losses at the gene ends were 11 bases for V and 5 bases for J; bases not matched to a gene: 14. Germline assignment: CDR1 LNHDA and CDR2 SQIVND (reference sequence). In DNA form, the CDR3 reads TGTGCCGCTGGCGAGGGGGCCAATGTATATGGCTACACCTTC. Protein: CAAGEGANVYGYTF.

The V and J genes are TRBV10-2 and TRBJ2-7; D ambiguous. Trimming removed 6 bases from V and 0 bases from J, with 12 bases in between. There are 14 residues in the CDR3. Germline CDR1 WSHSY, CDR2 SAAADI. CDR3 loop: CASRGVESSYEQYF. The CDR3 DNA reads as TGCGCCAGCAGAGGTGTAGAGAGCTCCTACGAGCAGTACTTC.

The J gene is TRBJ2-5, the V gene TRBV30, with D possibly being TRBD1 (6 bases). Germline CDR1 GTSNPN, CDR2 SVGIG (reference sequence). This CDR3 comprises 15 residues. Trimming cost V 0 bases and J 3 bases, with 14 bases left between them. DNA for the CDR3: TGTGCCTGGAGTGTACTCAGGGGCGCCAAAGAGACCCAGTACTTC. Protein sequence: CAWSVLRGAKETQYF.